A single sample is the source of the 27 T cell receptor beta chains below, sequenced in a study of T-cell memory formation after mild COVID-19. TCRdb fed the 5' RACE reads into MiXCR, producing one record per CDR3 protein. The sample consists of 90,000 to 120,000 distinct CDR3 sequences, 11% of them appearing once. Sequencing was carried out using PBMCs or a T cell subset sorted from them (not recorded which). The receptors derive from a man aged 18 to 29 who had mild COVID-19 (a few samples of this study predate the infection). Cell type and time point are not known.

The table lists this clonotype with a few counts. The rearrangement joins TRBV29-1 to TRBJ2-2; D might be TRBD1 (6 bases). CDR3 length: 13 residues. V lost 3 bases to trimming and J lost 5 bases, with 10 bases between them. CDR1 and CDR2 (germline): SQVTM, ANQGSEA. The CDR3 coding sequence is TGCAGCGTTGAGGCAGGGGCAACCGGGGAGCTGTTTTTT. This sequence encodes CSVEAGATGELFF.

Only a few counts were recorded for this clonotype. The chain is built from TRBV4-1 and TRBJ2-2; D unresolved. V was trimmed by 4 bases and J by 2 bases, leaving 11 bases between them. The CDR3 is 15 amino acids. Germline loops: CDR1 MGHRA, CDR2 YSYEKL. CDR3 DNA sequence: TGCGCCAGCAGCCCCCAAGGATTCAACACCGGGGAGCTGTTTTTT. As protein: CASSPQGFNTGELFF.

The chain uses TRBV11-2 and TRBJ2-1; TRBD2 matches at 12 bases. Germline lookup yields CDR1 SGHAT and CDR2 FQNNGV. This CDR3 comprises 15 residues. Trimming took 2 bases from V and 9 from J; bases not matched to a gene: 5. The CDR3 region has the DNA TGTGCCAGCAGCTTAATTTCTAGCGGGGGGGGTGAGCAGTTCTTC. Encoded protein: CASSLISSGGGEQFF.

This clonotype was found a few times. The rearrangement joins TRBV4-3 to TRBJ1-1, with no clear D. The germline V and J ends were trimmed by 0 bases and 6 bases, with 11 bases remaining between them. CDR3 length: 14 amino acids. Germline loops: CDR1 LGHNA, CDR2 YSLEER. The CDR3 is CASSQDGAGAEAFF. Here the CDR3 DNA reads TGCGCCAGCAGCCAAGACGGAGCGGGTGCTGAAGCTTTCTTT.

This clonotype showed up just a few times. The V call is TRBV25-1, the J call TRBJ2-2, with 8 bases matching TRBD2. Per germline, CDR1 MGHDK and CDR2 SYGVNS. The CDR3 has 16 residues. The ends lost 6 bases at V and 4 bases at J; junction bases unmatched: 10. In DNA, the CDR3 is TGTGCCAGCAGGACCGGGGGGGGAGGCGTCACCGGGGAGCTGTTTTTT. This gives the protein CASRTGGGGVTGELFF.

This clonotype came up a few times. The CDR3 bases are TGCGCCAGCAGCCTTGCCCTGGGACGGATCAATCAGCCCCAGCATTTT. Its translation: CASSLALGRINQPQHF. The rearrangement joins TRBV4-1 to TRBJ1-5; the D gene is possibly TRBD1 (5 bases). The CDR3 contains 16 residues. Trimming stripped 4 bases from V and 3 bases from J, with 16 bases between. Germline CDR1 MGHRA, CDR2 YSYEKL.

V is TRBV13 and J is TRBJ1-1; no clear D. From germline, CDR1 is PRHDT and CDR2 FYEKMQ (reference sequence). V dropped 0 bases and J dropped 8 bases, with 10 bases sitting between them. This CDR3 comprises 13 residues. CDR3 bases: TGTGCCAGCAGCTTAGGTGCGGCGCGCGAAGCTTTCTTT. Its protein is CASSLGAAREAFF.

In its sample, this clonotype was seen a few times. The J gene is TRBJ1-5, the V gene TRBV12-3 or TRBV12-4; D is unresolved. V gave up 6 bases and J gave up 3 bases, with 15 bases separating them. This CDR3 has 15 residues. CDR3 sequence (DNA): TGTGCCAGCAGCCCTCTGGGAGGCCTCAATCAGCCCCAGCATTTT. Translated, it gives CASSPLGGLNQPQHF.

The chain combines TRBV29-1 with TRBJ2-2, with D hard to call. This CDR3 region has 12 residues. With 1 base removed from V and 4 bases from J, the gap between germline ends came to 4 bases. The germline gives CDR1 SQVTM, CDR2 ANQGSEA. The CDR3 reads CSVEVPTGELFF. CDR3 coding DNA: TGCAGCGTTGAAGTCCCCACCGGGGAGCTGTTTTTT.

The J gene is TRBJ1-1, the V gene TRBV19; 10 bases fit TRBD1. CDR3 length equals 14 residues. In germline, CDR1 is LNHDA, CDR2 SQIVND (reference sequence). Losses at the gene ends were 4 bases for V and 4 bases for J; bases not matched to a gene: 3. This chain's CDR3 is CASSRQGARTEAFF. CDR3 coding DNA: TGTGCCAGTAGTAGACAGGGGGCGCGCACTGAAGCTTTCTTT.

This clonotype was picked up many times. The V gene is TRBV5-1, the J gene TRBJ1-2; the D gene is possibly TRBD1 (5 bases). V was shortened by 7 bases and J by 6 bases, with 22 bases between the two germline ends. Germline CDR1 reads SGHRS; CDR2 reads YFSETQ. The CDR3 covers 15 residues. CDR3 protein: CASCPRDPGFHGYTF. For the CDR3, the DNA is TGCGCCAGCTGTCCAAGGGATCCAGGGTTTCATGGCTACACCTTC.

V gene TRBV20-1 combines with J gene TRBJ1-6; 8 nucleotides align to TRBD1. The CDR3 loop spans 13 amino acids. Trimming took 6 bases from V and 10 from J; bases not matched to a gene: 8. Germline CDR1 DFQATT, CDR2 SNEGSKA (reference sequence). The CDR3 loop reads CSAVQGDASPLHF. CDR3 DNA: TGCAGTGCGGTACAGGGGGATGCATCACCCCTCCACTTT.

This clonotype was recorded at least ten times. Here the CDR3 DNA reads TGTGCCAGCAGCGTAGGGACGGGGGCAGATACGCAGTATTTT. This codes for CASSVGTGADTQYF. The chain recombines TRBV9 with TRBJ2-3; the D gene is possibly TRBD2 (6 bases). Germline loops: CDR1 SGDLS, CDR2 YYNGEE. There are 14 residues in the CDR3. V gave up 0 bases and J gave up 4 bases, with 9 bases separating them.

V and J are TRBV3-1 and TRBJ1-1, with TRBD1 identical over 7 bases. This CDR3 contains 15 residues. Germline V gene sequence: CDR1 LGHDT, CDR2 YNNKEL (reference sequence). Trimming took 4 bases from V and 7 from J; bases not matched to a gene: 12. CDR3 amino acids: CASSPLLGGAVEAFF. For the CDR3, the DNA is TGTGCCAGCAGCCCCCTTTTAGGGGGCGCGGTTGAAGCTTTCTTT.

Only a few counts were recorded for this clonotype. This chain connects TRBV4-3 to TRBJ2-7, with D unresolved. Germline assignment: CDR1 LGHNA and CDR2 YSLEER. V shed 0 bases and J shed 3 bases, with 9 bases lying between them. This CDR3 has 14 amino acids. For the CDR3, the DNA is TGCGCCAGCAGCCAAGACCCCACGGGCTACGAGCAGTACTTC. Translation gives CASSQDPTGYEQYF.

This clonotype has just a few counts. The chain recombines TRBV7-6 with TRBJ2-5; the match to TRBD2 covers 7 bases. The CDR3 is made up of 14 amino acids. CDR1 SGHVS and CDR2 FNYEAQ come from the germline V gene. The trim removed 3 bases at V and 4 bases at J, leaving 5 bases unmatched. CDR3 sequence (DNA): TGTGCCAGCAGCTTCGCCGGGACTATAGAGACCCAGTACTTC. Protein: CASSFAGTIETQYF.

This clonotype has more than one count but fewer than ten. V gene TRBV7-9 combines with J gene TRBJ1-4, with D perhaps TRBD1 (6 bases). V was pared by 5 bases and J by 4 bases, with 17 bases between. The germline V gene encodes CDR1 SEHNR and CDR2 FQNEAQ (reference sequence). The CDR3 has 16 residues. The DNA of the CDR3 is TGTGCCAGCAGCCCCGCCGTAACAGGGCTTAATGAAAAACTGTTTTTT. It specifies CASSPAVTGLNEKLFF. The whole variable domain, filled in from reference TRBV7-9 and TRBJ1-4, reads DTGVSQNPRHKITKRGQNVTFRCDPISEHNRLYWYRQTLGQGPEFLTYFQNEAQLEKSRLLSDRFSAERPKGSFSTLEIQRTEQGDSAMYLCASSPAVTGLNEKLFFGSGTQLSVL.

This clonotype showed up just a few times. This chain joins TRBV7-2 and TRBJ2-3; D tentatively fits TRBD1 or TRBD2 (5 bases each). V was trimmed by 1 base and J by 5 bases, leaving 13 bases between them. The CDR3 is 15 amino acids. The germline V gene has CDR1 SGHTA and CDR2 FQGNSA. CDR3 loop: CASSLEGPPGDTQYF. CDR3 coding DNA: TGTGCCAGCAGCTTAGAGGGACCCCCCGGAGATACGCAGTATTTT.

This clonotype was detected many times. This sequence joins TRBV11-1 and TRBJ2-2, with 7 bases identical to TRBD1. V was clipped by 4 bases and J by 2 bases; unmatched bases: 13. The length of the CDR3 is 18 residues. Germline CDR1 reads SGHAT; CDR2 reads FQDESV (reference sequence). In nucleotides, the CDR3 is TGTGCCAGCAGCTCCGGACAGGAGACCTACCTAAACACCGGGGAGCTGTTTTTT. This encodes CASSSGQETYLNTGELFF.

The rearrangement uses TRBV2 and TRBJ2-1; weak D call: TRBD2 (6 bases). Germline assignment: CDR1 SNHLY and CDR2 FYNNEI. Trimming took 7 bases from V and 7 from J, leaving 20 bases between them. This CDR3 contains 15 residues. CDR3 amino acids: CASTARQGLPNEQFF. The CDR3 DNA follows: TGTGCCAGCACGGCCAGGCAGGGACTTCCAAATGAGCAGTTCTTC. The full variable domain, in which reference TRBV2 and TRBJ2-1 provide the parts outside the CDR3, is EPEVTQTPSHQVTQMGQEVILRCVPISNHLYFYWYRQILGQKVEFLVSFYNNEISEKSEIFDDQFSVERPDGSNFTLKIRSTKLEDSAMYFCASTARQGLPNEQFFGPGTRLTVL.

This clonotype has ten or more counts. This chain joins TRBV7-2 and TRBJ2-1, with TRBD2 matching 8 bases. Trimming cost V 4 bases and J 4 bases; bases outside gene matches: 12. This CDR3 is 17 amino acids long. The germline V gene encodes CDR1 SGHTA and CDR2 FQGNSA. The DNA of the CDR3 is TGTGCCAGCAGCTGGTATAGGTGGCGGGGGGTTTACAATGAGCAGTTCTTC. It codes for CASSWYRWRGVYNEQFF.

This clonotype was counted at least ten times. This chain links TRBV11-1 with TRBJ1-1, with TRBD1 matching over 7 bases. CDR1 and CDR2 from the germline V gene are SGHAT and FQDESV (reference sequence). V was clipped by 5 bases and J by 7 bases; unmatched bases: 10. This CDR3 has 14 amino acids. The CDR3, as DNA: TGTGCCAGCAGCCCCCTGACAGGGCATAGTGAAGCTTTCTTT. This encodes CASSPLTGHSEAFF.

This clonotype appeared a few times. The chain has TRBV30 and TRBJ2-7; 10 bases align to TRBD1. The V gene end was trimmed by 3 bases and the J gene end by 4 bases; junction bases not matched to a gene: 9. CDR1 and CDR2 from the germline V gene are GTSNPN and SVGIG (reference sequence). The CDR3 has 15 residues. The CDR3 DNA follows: TGTGCCTGGAGGCCCGGGACAGGGGTTCGGTACGAGCAGTACTTC. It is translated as CAWRPGTGVRYEQYF.

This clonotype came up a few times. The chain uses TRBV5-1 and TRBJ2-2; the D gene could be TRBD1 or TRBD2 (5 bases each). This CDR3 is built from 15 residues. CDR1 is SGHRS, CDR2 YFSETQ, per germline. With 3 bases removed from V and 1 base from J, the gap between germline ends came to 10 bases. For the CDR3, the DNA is TGCGCCAGCAGCTGGGGGACGGAGAACACCGGGGAGCTGTTTTTT. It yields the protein CASSWGTENTGELFF.

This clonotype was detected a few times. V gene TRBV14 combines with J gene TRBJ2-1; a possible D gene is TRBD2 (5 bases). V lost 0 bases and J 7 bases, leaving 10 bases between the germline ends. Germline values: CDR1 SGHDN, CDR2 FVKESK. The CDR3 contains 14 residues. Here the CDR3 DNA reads TGTGCCAGCAGCCAAGATGGAGGTGGGAATGAGCAGTTCTTC. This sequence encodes CASSQDGGGNEQFF.

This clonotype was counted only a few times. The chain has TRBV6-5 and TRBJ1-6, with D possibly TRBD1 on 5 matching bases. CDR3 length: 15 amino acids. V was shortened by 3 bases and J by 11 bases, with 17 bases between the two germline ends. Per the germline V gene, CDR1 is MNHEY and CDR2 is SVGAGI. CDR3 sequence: CASSYGQQGRPPLHF. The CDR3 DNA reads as TGTGCCAGCAGTTATGGCCAGCAGGGTAGGCCACCCCTCCACTTT.

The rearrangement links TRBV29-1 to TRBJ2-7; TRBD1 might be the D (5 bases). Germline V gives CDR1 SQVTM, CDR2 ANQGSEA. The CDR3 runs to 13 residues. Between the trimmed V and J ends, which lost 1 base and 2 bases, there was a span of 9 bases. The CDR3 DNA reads TGCAGCGTTGAAGGGGGCACCCCCTACGAGCAGTACTTC. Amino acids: CSVEGGTPYEQYF.